The source of this T cell receptor beta chain is a study of blood T cell repertoires in COVID-19. CDR1 SGHDT and CDR2 YYEEEE come from the germline V gene. This CDR3 is 14 amino acids long. The V end was cut by 1 base, the J end by 4 bases, with 11 bases between. Assay used: immunoSEQ multiplex PCR; TCRdb lists only in-frame clones, some missing. The repertoire holds about 49,000 clones, with roughly 84% as singletons. The chain links TRBV5-6 to TRBJ1-2; D not resolved. The sequence derives from a man over 45 with acute or convalescent COVID-19. Sequencing was carried out using peripheral blood. The CDR3 region is CASSLQTSGYGYTF. In DNA, the CDR3 is TGTGCCAGCAGCTTGCAGACTTCTGGCTATGGCTACACCTTC. The full variable domain, rest sourced from reference TRBV5-6 and TRBJ1-2, is DAGVTQSPTHLIKTRGQQVTLRCSPKSGHDTVSWYQQALGQGPQFIFQYYEEEERQRGNFPDRFSGHQFPNYSSELNVNALLLGDSALYLCASSLQTSGYGYTFGSGTRLTVV.